This entry is about one TCR beta chain. What it binds is unknown. The junction had 4 bases not matched to a gene; V was cut back by 3 bases and J by 3 bases. CDR3 length: 14 residues. In germline, CDR1 is MNHNS, CDR2 SASEGT. The data were obtained in a study of cytomegalovirus exposure and HLA in healthy donors. Study information: The 120 validation repertoires, a later analysis reported, used the same platform as the 600 to 850 repertoires from the first cohort.

Study-wide points: Most TCR sequences proved rare, with some public TCRs found in many donors. Clusters of TCRs from the first cohort tended to co-occur in the roughly 120 validation repertoires (as a later analysis found).

Here immunoSEQ multiplex PCR was the method, and the copy in TCRdb shows in-frame clones only, minus some. The data show some 350,000 clones, roughly nine tenths seen once. This sequence joins TRBV6-1 and TRBJ1-2, with 7 bases lining up with TRBD1. The specimen sequenced was PBMCs. The source is a woman aged 30 to 39 in good health and CMV-seropositive. In nucleotides, the CDR3 is TGTGCCAGCAGTGATTACGGGACAGACTATGGCTACACCTTC. Its protein is CASSDYGTDYGYTF.